This is a list of T cell receptor beta chains from one sample in a study of patients with pleural tuberculosis. TCRdb used MiXCR to reprocess the reads, holding one entry per CDR3 protein. Of around 54,000 distinct CDR3 sequences listed, 7.3% are singletons. Every receptor here comes from a human donor with pleural tuberculosis. The CDR3 runs from the conserved cysteine through the conserved F or W. The D gene is left open where the match is weak. Clone size is stated in some rows and not others, as once, few, many or a class when expanded.

TGTGCCAGCAGATTAAACAGGGTACCCTACAATGAGCAGTTCTTC | CASRLNRVPYNEQFF | - | 15 | TRBV7-3 | many | TRBJ2-1
TGTGCCAGCAGAGGACTAGCGGAAGCGAACACCGGGGAGCTGTTTTTT | CASRGLAEANTGELFF | TRBD2 | 16 | TRBV11-1 | few | TRBJ2-2
TGTGCCAGCAGTGGCAGGACTAGCGGAAACAATGAGCAGTTCTTC | CASSGRTSGNNEQFF | TRBD2 | 15 | TRBV2 | few | TRBJ2-1
TGTGCCAGCAGTAATCCGGGACAGGGAAAGATCGGGCAGTTCTTC | CASSNPGQGKIGQFF | TRBD1 | 15 | TRBV12-3/TRBV12-4 | few | TRBJ2-1
TGTGCCAGCAGTTACTCGACGGTTACAGGGGACAAAGAAAAACTGTTTTTT | CASSYSTVTGDKEKLFF | TRBD1 | 17 | TRBV6-2/TRBV6-3 | many | TRBJ1-4
TGCAGTGCGATAGACAGGGACACTGAAGCTTTCTTT | CSAIDRDTEAFF | TRBD1 | 12 | TRBV20-1 | many | TRBJ1-1
TGTGCCAGCAGTCAAGGGGACAGGGGGTCTGAAGCTTTCTTT | CASSQGDRGSEAFF | TRBD1 | 14 | TRBV6-1 | many | TRBJ1-1
TGTGCCACCAGTGACCCTGGACAGAATTACAATGAGCAGTTCTTC | CATSDPGQNYNEQFF | - | 15 | TRBV24-1 | many | TRBJ2-1
TGTGCCAGCAGCCGAGACAGAAACACTGAAGCTTTCTTT | CASSRDRNTEAFF | - | 13 | TRBV11-2 | many | TRBJ1-1
TGCGCCAGCAGCCAAGCGTCAGGGGGAATCTCTGAAGCTTTCTTT | CASSQASGGISEAFF | TRBD1 | 15 | TRBV4-1 | many | TRBJ1-1
TGCAGTGCTCGCCAGGAGGATGGCTACACCTTC | CSARQEDGYTF | - | 11 | TRBV20-1 | many | TRBJ1-2
TGCAGTGCCGCTCTTGGAGACAGGGTAAGCAACGAGCAGTACTTC | CSAALGDRVSNEQYF | TRBD1 | 15 | TRBV20-1 | many | TRBJ2-7
TGTGCCAGCAGTAATGGGGGGGGCCAAGAGACCCAGTACTTC | CASSNGGGQETQYF | TRBD2 | 14 | TRBV2 | many | TRBJ2-5
TGTGCCAGCAGACTCTATCTTAGGAGCACTGAAGCTTTCTTT | CASRLYLRSTEAFF | - | 14 | TRBV28 | many | TRBJ1-1
TGTGCCAGCACCACCCACGATACGCAGTATTTT | CASTTHDTQYF | - | 11 | TRBV28 | many | TRBJ2-3
TGCAGCGTTGGAGGGGGGGGACTTTTCTACGAGCAGTACTTC | CSVGGGGLFYEQYF | - | 14 | TRBV29-1 | - | TRBJ2-7
TGTGCCAGCAGCTTACTTAGCGGAGTATACAATGAGCAGTTCTTC | CASSLLSGVYNEQFF | - | 15 | TRBV11-2 | - | TRBJ2-1
TGTGCCAGCAGCAAATTAGCGGGGCGATACACCGGGGAGCTGTTTTTT | CASSKLAGRYTGELFF | - | 16 | TRBV21-1 | - | TRBJ2-2